A selection of T cell receptor beta chains follows, all from one sample in a study of blood T cell repertoires in COVID-19. Sequenced by immunoSEQ multiplex PCR; TCRdb stores in-frame clones only, minus some. This table holds about 180,000 clones, just over 85% found once. Sequenced material: PBMCs or T cells enriched from blood (not recorded which). The receptors originated from a woman in her late teens or twenties who had recovered from COVID-19. The CDR3 runs from the conserved cysteine through the conserved F or W. Fields, in order: clone size, J gene, V gene, D gene, CDR3 DNA, CDR3 protein. The D gene is left open where the match is weak. Part of the rows lack a size; the others show once, few, many or a class for expanded clones.

>once|TRBJ2-1|TRBV19|.
TGTGCCAGTAGTATGATGGCCCACAATGAGCAGTTCTTC
CASSMMAHNEQFF
>.|TRBJ1-4|TRBV28|TRBD1
TGTGCCATCGCGGACAGGGGGGATGAAAAACTGTTTTTT
CAIADRGDEKLFF
>.|TRBJ2-7|TRBV21-1|.
TGTGCCAGCAGCCCCCTGGGGACTCCCCAGGGTTACGAGCAGTACTTC
CASSPLGTPQGYEQYF
>.|TRBJ1-5|TRBV4-1|TRBD1
TGCGCCAGCAGCCAAGAAGTGGGGCAGGGGGGCCAGCCCCAGCATTTT
CASSQEVGQGGQPQHF
>.|TRBJ2-1|TRBV28|.
TGTGCCAGGGGAAGGGAGGCTAGCCCTACCTACAATGAGCAGTTCTTC
CARGREASPTYNEQFF
>.|TRBJ1-5|TRBV30|TRBD1
TGTGCCTGGAGTGTAGGGACAGGGTATCAGCCCCAGCATTTT
CAWSVGTGYQPQHF
>.|TRBJ2-7|TRBV29-1|TRBD1
TGCAGCGTTGGACAGATCGGGACAGGGCAAAACGAGCAGTACTTC
CSVGQIGTGQNEQYF
>.|TRBJ1-5|TRBV7-8|TRBD1
TGTGCCAGCAGCCCTGCCGGGACAGGGAGCAATCAGCCCCAGCATTTT
CASSPAGTGSNQPQHF
>.|TRBJ2-7|TRBV5-6|TRBD2
TGTGCCAGCAGCATAAGCGGGAGTACCGAGCAGTACTTC
CASSISGSTEQYF
>.|TRBJ1-2|TRBV7-2|TRBD1
TGTGCCAGCAGCTCCTTTCCCTCGGGACAGGGGGCTAACTATGGCTACACCTTC
CASSSFPSGQGANYGYTF
>.|TRBJ1-1|TRBV27|.
TGTGCCAGCAGCCTTACCTCAGGGAACACTGAAGCTTTCTTT
CASSLTSGNTEAFF
>.|TRBJ2-3|TRBV28|.
TGTGCCAGCTTCGGGGCAGGGAGGACAGATACGCAGTATTTT
CASFGAGRTDTQYF
>few|TRBJ2-7|TRBV29-1|.
TGCAGCGTCAGGAGGACCTACGAGCAGTACTTC
CSVRRTYEQYF
>.|TRBJ2-7|TRBV5-1|.
TGCGCCAGCAGCTTGGTTGGCCCATCTTACGAGCAGTACTTC
CASSLVGPSYEQYF
>.|TRBJ2-5|TRBV7-2|TRBD2
TGTGCCAGCAGCTTTGGACTAGCGGGGGGGCGTACCCAGTACTTC
CASSFGLAGGRTQYF
>.|TRBJ1-5|TRBV18|.
TGTGCCAGCTCTACGGACAGCTACAATCAGCCCCAGCATTTT
CASSTDSYNQPQHF
>.|TRBJ2-7|TRBV30|TRBD2
TGTGCCTGGAGCCATCCTAGCGGGAGTTACTACGAGCAGTACTTC
CAWSHPSGSYYEQYF
>.|TRBJ2-7|TRBV19|TRBD2
TGTGCCAGTAGTAGCTCTAACACCGGACTAGCGGGGCGAGAGCAGTACTTC
CASSSSNTGLAGREQYF
>.|TRBJ1-1|TRBV5-4|TRBD1
TGTGCCAGCAGCTTGGCCCCAGGGGGGACTGAAGCTTTCTTT
CASSLAPGGTEAFF
>few|TRBJ2-7|TRBV7-8|.
TGTGCCAGCAGCTTAGGCGGGATCAACCCTAAGGAGCAGTACTTC
CASSLGGINPKEQYF
>.|TRBJ2-2|TRBV5-8|.
TGTGCCAGCAGCTTTAGTCCGACGAACACCGGGGAGCTGTTTTTT
CASSFSPTNTGELFF
>once|TRBJ2-5|TRBV25-1|TRBD1
TGTGCCAGCAGTGTCTCGGGACAGGTGCAAGAGACCCAGTACTTC
CASSVSGQVQETQYF
>.|TRBJ2-6|TRBV7-2|.
TGTGCCAGCAGCTCCCAATACGGGGCTGGGGCCAACGTCCTGACTTTC
CASSSQYGAGANVLTF
>.|TRBJ2-3|TRBV28|.
TGTGCCAGCAGTTTATTATCAGGCACAGATACGCAGTATTTT
CASSLLSGTDTQYF
>.|TRBJ2-1|TRBV7-2|TRBD2
TGTGCCAGCAGCCCCCGTAGCGGGGGGGGGCTCGATGAGCAGTTCTTC
CASSPRSGGGLDEQFF
>once|TRBJ2-1|TRBV4-2|TRBD2
TGTGCCAGCAGCCAACCCCGCCCCGGGCTAGCGGATTACAATGAGCAGTTCTTC
CASSQPRPGLADYNEQFF
>.|TRBJ2-3|TRBV9|.
TGTGCCAGCAGCGTAGAGGGACTCCCCCCGGATACGCAGTATTTT
CASSVEGLPPDTQYF
>.|TRBJ2-7|TRBV28|TRBD2
TGTGCCAGCGGATACCTTACTATAGCGGGAGGTAACCATGAGCAGTACTTC
CASGYLTIAGGNHEQYF
>.|TRBJ2-2|TRBV7-9|.
TGTGCCAGCAGCTTACTCCGGGCAGGGTCAAGGGCCGGGGAGCTGTTTTTT
CASSLLRAGSRAGELFF
>.|TRBJ2-7|TRBV5-1|TRBD1
TGCGCCAGCAGCTCCACCCTACCGGGACAGGGAGGCTACGAGCAGTACTTC
CASSSTLPGQGGYEQYF
>.|TRBJ1-2|TRBV27|.
TGTGCCAGCAGTTTAACCGGGGGAAGTGGCTACACCTTC
CASSLTGGSGYTF
>once|TRBJ2-1|TRBV14|TRBD1
TGTGCCAGCAGCCAACAGGGGGCGCAATACAATGAGCAGTTCTTC
CASSQQGAQYNEQFF
>.|TRBJ2-6|TRBV27|.
TGTGCCAGCTGTTACGGGGGATCTGGGGCCAACGTCCTGACTTTC
CASCYGGSGANVLTF
>.|TRBJ1-1|TRBV14|.
TGTGCCAGCAGCCTTACAGGGAACACTGAAGCTTTCTTT
CASSLTGNTEAFF
>.|TRBJ1-2|TRBV28|.
TGTGCCAGCAGTTTATGGGGAGGGGGAGCAGGGGCCTATGGCTACACCTTC
CASSLWGGGAGAYGYTF